The present entry profiles one T cell receptor (beta chain) with its context. The method was immunoSEQ multiplex PCR; TCRdb's version includes in-frame clones alone and lacks a portion of them. The sample contains 80,000 or so clones, 85% of which appear only once. The sample is drawn from a study of OX40 agonist ivuxolimab in advanced cancers. Germline CDR1 MDHEN, CDR2 SYDVKM. The V gene lost 3 bases and the J gene lost 7 bases, with 6 bases spanning the gap. The CDR3 has 11 residues. The J gene is TRBJ1-2, the V gene TRBV28; D is unresolved. The receptor's source is an adult with an advanced solid tumor such as melanoma, head and neck, liver or kidney cancer. The sequencing here drew on CD4+ or CD8+ T cells sorted from blood, taken in a trial of the OX40 agonist ivuxolimab. CDR3 in DNA: TGTGCCAGCAGTTTTAAGGGTGGCTACACCTTC. Amino acids: CASSFKGGYTF.